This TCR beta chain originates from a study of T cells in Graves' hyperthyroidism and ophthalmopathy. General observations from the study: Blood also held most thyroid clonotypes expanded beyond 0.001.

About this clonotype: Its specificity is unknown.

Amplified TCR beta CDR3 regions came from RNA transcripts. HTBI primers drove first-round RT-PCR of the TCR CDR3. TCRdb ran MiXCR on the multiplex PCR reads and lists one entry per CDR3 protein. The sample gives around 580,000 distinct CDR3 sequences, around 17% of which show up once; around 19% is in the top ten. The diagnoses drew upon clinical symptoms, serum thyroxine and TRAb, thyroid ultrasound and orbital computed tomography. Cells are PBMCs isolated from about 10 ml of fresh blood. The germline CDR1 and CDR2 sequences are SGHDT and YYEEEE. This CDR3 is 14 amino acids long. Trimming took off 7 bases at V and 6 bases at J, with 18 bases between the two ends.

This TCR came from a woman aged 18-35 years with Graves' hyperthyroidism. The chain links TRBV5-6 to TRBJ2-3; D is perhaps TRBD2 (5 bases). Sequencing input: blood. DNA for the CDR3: TGTGCCAGCCGCCCGGGGTTTTCCGAGGATACGCAGTATTTT. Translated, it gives CASRPGFSEDTQYF.